This T cell receptor beta chain was sequenced during a study of OX40 agonist ivuxolimab in advanced cancers. Prior autoimmune disease or systemic immunosuppression barred patients. The CDR3 extends over 12 amino acids. V shed 6 bases and J shed 2 bases, with 8 bases lying between them. Germline V gene lookup returns CDR1 MNHEY and CDR2 SVGAGI. The table came from immunoSEQ multiplex PCR; TCRdb's copy has only in-frame clones and leaves some out. The table lists some 59,000 clones, about nine tenths of them singletons. Study outcomes and limitations: The work left the antigen specificity of expanded peripheral T cells undetermined. Averaged across samples, CD8+ T cells carried more expanded clones than CD4+ did. Low levels of normalized T-cell clonal expansion also appeared in some nonresponders.

Comments on this clone: The antigen is undetermined.

Sequencing was performed on CD4+ or CD8+ T cells sorted from blood, taken in a trial of the OX40 agonist ivuxolimab. V gene TRBV6-5 combines with J gene TRBJ2-7; D remains unclear. This receptor was obtained from an adult with an advanced solid tumor such as melanoma, head and neck, liver or kidney cancer. The CDR3 sequence: CASRATTYEQYF. The CDR3 nucleotides are TGTGCCAGCAGGGCTACAACCTACGAGCAGTACTTC.